The 21 T cell receptor beta chains below come from one sample, sequenced in a study of radiation and T cells in renal cell carcinoma. Time point meaning: blood 4 weeks post-SBRT, at nephrectomy. As for treatment: 15 Gy SBRT to primary tumor, nephrectomy 4 weeks later. Repertoires were generated with immunoSEQ multiplex PCR, while TCRdb's copy carries only in-frame clones and drops some. The sample holds about 90,000 clones; 85% are singletons and the top ten take roughly a tenth. The material sequenced was blood, taken from a patient whose treatment included radiotherapy and nephrectomy. These receptors were taken from a man in his fifties with renal cell carcinoma.

The chain combines TRBV6-5 with TRBJ2-7, with 9 bases aligning to TRBD1. The CDR3 totals 14 residues. Germline V lookup: CDR1 MNHEY, CDR2 SVGAGI. V was clipped by 4 bases and J by 5 bases; unmatched bases: 6. The CDR3 is CASSWDRVRNEQYF. Here the CDR3 DNA reads TGTGCCAGCAGTTGGGACAGGGTTAGGAACGAGCAGTACTTC.

CDR3 protein: CASSFFTGRRDYEQYF. The CDR3 nucleotides read TGTGCCAGCAGCTTTTTCACGGGGCGCAGGGACTACGAGCAGTACTTC. V gene TRBV5-4 combines with J gene TRBJ2-7; D may match TRBD1 or TRBD2 (5 bases each). The CDR3 has 16 amino acids. Germline V gene data show CDR1 as SGHNT and CDR2 as YYREEE (reference sequence). V lost 2 bases and J lost 3, with 18 bases in between.

The chain carries TRBV19 and TRBJ2-1; the D is unclear. Germline-derived CDR1 and CDR2 are LNHDA and SQIVND (reference sequence). V gave up 5 bases and J gave up 4 bases, with 6 bases separating them. There are 12 residues in the CDR3. The DNA for the CDR3 is TGTGCCAGTAGTGAAGATTACAATGAGCAGTTCTTC. Translating gives CASSEDYNEQFF.

The V call is TRBV9, the J call TRBJ2-3, with D maybe TRBD1 (7 bases). This CDR3 comprises 15 residues. In germline, CDR1 is SGDLS, CDR2 YYNGEE. Trimming stripped 0 bases from V and 6 bases from J, with 14 bases between. CDR3 region: CASSVAEGAADTQYF. Written as DNA, the CDR3 is TGTGCCAGCAGCGTAGCGGAGGGGGCCGCGGATACGCAGTATTTT.

The genes are TRBV5-1 and TRBJ1-1; 8 nucleotides line up with TRBD1. CDR3 size: 14 residues. Germline trimming cut 3 bases from V and 4 bases from J; bases unmatched to any gene: 5. Germline values: CDR1 SGHRS, CDR2 YFSETQ. Written as DNA, the CDR3 is TGCGCCAGCAGCTCGGACAGGGAGGGCACTGAAGCTTTCTTT. Encoded protein: CASSSDREGTEAFF.

The chain recombines TRBV18 with TRBJ1-3; no firm D call. This CDR3 region has 16 residues. V was trimmed by 2 bases and J by 4 bases, leaving 15 bases between them. In germline, CDR1 is KGHSH, CDR2 LQKENI. DNA of the CDR3: TGTGCCAGCTCACCAATTCAGGACGGAGTAGGAAACACCATATATTTT. This translates into CASSPIQDGVGNTIYF.

This rearrangement joins TRBV19 to TRBJ1-2; 7 positions match TRBD1. The V gene's germline CDR1 is LNHDA and CDR2 SQIVND (reference sequence). The CDR3 has 13 residues. Losses at the gene ends were 7 bases for V and 2 bases for J; bases not matched to a gene: 4. CDR3 protein: CASTGTENYGYTF. The CDR3 bases are TGTGCCAGTACCGGGACAGAGAACTATGGCTACACCTTC.

The CDR3 here is CASSLGRGGSGNTIYF. The DNA for the CDR3 is TGTGCCAGCAGCTTGGGGAGAGGGGGCTCTGGAAACACCATATATTTT. The gene calls are TRBV5-4 and TRBJ1-3, with D perhaps TRBD1 (6 bases). Germline V gene sequence: CDR1 SGHNT, CDR2 YYREEE (reference sequence). This CDR3 region has 16 residues. Trimming took 0 bases from V and 0 from J, leaving 10 bases between them.

The chain links TRBV7-8 to TRBJ2-3; tentative D call: TRBD1 (6 bases). The V gene's germline CDR1 is SGHVS and CDR2 FQNEAQ. Trimming left V 1 base short and J 5 bases short, with 16 bases between. The CDR3 runs to 16 residues. CDR3 loop: CASSLESQGLGDTQYF. As DNA, the CDR3 is TGTGCCAGCAGCTTAGAGAGTCAGGGGTTGGGAGATACGCAGTATTTT. The whole variable domain, filled in from reference TRBV7-8 and TRBJ2-3, reads GAGVSQSPRYKVAKRGQDVALRCDPISGHVSLFWYQQALGQGPEFLTYFQNEAQLDKSGLPSDRFFAERPEGSVSTLKIQRTQQEDSAVYLCASSLESQGLGDTQYFGPGTRLTVL.

This clone was seen only once. V and J are TRBV4-1 and TRBJ2-1; TRBD2 matches at 10 bases. J gave up 9 bases and V 1 base, and 6 bases lay outside the gene matches. The germline V gene has CDR1 MGHRA and CDR2 YSYEKL. This CDR3 contains 15 residues. DNA for the CDR3: TGCGCCAGCAGCCAAGTGGCTAGCGGGAGCGGTGAGCAGTTCTTC. Amino acid sequence: CASSQVASGSGEQFF.

This rearrangement joins TRBV7-2 to TRBJ2-7; 9 positions agree with TRBD2. Germline V gene data show CDR1 as SGHTA and CDR2 as FQGNSA. The CDR3 totals 15 residues. V lost 2 bases to trimming and J lost 2 bases; unmatched junction nucleotides: 4. In DNA, the CDR3 is TGTGCCAGCAGCTTAAGGGCTAGCGGGACCTACGAGCAGTACTTC. Encoded protein: CASSLRASGTYEQYF.

The genes are TRBV7-2 and TRBJ1-4, with D possibly matching TRBD1 (5 bases). Looked up from germline, CDR1 is SGHTA and CDR2 is FQGNSA. Trimming shortened V by 5 bases and J by 4 bases, and 14 bases separated the two germline ends. The CDR3 totals 15 residues. CDR3 sequence reads: CASSPQGLSNEKLFF. CDR3 DNA: TGTGCCAGCAGCCCTCAGGGTTTAAGTAATGAAAAACTGTTTTTT.

This chain joins TRBV6-5 and TRBJ2-5; TRBD2 aligns across 11 bases. The CDR3 runs to 15 residues. Germline lookup yields CDR1 MNHEY and CDR2 SVGAGI. J gave up 4 bases and V 4 bases, and 5 bases lay outside the gene matches. The CDR3 sequence: CASSFYSGGGETQYF. CDR3 nucleotides: TGTGCCAGCAGTTTTTATAGCGGGGGGGGAGAGACCCAGTACTTC.

The rearrangement joins TRBV29-1 to TRBJ1-1; D is possibly TRBD1 (5 bases). Germline V lookup: CDR1 SQVTM, CDR2 ANQGSEA. The germline V and J ends were trimmed by 6 bases and 4 bases, with 18 bases remaining between them. The CDR3 extends over 14 amino acids. CDR3 nucleotides: TGCAGCGTCCGGACAAACGTTTTGGGCACTGAAGCTTTCTTT. This sequence encodes CSVRTNVLGTEAFF. Full variable domain (outside the CDR3, taken from reference TRBV29-1 and TRBJ1-1): SAVISQKPSRDICQRGTSLTIQCQVDSQVTMMFWYRQQPGQSLTLIATANQGSEATYESGFVIDKFPISRPNLTFSTLTVSNMSPEDSSIYLCSVRTNVLGTEAFFGQGTRLTVV.

The chain is built from TRBV7-9 and TRBJ2-5; 8 bases are a match to TRBD2. Germline values: CDR1 SEHNR, CDR2 FQNEAQ (reference sequence). The CDR3 covers 14 residues. The V gene end was trimmed by 5 bases and the J gene end by 3 bases; junction bases not matched to a gene: 5. Written as DNA, the CDR3 is TGTGCCAGCAGCAAGGGACTAGACAAAGAGACCCAGTACTTC. Translated, it gives CASSKGLDKETQYF.

This clone was seen only once. The gene calls are TRBV5-1 and TRBJ2-3; tentative D call: TRBD2 (6 bases). The ends were cut back, 1 base at V and 5 bases at J, with 11 bases in the middle. The CDR3 extends over 14 amino acids. Per the germline V gene, CDR1 is SGHRS and CDR2 is YFSETQ. The CDR3 region has the DNA TGCGCCAGCAGCTTGTCGGCTAGCGAAGATACGCAGTATTTT. It encodes CASSLSASEDTQYF.

This clone came up a few times. The V and J genes are TRBV5-6 and TRBJ2-7, with a possible D match to TRBD1 (5 bases). Trimming left V 0 bases short and J 2 bases short, with 9 bases between. The CDR3 has 14 amino acids. The V gene's germline CDR1 is SGHDT and CDR2 YYEEEE. The CDR3 reads CASSLVRVAYEQYF. CDR3 bases: TGTGCCAGCAGCTTGGTCAGGGTCGCCTACGAGCAGTACTTC.

This rearrangement joins TRBV6-5 to TRBJ2-3; TRBD2 agrees at 8 bases. This CDR3 region has 15 residues. The ends lost 2 bases at V and 3 bases at J; junction bases unmatched: 4. Germline CDR1 reads MNHEY; CDR2 reads SVGAGI. The CDR3 DNA follows: TGTGCCAGCAGTTACCAGTCTAGCGGGACAGATACGCAGTATTTT. Translating it yields CASSYQSSGTDTQYF.

This chain joins TRBV28 and TRBJ1-3; unclear D gene. CDR3 length: 15 residues. V was pared by 3 bases and J by 0 bases, with 9 bases between. Germline V gene lookup returns CDR1 MDHEN and CDR2 SYDVKM. CDR3 nucleotides: TGTGCCAGCAGTTTTTCGGGGTACTCTGGAAACACCATATATTTT. It codes for CASSFSGYSGNTIYF.

The chain carries TRBV6-5 and TRBJ2-2, with D possibly being TRBD1 (6 bases). The CDR3 has 14 residues. With 5 bases removed from V and 6 bases from J, the gap between germline ends came to 13 bases. CDR1 is MNHEY and CDR2 is SVGAGI in the germline V gene. CDR3 in amino acids: CASSTGTKPGELFF. The CDR3 DNA reads TGTGCCAGCAGTACCGGGACAAAGCCCGGGGAGCTGTTTTTT.

The genes are TRBV4-1 and TRBJ2-3, with a weak D call TRBD2 (5 bases). Trimming took 1 base from V and 4 from J, leaving 15 bases between them. CDR1 MGHRA and CDR2 YSYEKL come from the germline V gene. The CDR3 is made up of 16 amino acids. Here the CDR3 reads CASSQGPGYRPDTQYF. Written as DNA, the CDR3 is TGCGCCAGCAGCCAAGGCCCGGGGTATAGGCCAGATACGCAGTATTTT.